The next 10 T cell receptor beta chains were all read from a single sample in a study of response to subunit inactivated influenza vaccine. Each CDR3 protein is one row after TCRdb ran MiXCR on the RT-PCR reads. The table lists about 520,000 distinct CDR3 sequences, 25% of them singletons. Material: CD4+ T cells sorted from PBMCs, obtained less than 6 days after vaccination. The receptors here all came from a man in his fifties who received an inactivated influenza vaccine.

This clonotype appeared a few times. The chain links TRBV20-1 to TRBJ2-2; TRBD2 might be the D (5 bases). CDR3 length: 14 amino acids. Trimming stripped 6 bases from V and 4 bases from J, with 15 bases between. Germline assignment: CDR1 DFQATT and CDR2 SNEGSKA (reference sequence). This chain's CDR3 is CSATPRGFTGELFF. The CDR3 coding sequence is TGCAGTGCAACCCCCCGCGGGTTCACCGGGGAGCTGTTTTTT.

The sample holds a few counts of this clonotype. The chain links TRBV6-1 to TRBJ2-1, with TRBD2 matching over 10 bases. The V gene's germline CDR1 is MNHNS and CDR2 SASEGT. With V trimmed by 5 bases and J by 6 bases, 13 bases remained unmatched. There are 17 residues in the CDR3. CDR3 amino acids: CASSPLAGAPNFNEQFF. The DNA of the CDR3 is TGTGCCAGCAGTCCGCTAGCGGGAGCCCCTAACTTCAATGAGCAGTTCTTC.

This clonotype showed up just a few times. The CDR3 protein is CASSLRTGSHEQYF. The CDR3, as DNA: TGTGCCAGCAGCTTGAGGACAGGGTCCCACGAGCAGTACTTC. The rearrangement joins TRBV7-9 to TRBJ2-7, with 8 bases aligning to TRBD1. The CDR3 is 14 residues long. V was pared by 3 bases and J by 5 bases, with 6 bases of the junction left unmatched. CDR1 is SEHNR, CDR2 FQNEAQ, per germline (reference sequence). The whole variable domain, filled in from reference TRBV7-9 and TRBJ2-7, reads DTGVSQNPRHKITKRGQNVTFRCDPISEHNRLYWYRQTLGQGPEFLTYFQNEAQLEKSRLLSDRFSAERPKGSFSTLEIQRTEQGDSAMYLCASSLRTGSHEQYFGPGTRLTVT.

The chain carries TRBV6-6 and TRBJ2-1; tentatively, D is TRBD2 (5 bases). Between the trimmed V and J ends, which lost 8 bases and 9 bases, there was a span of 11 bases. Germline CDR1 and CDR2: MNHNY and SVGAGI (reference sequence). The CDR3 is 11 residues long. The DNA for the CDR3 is TGTGCCAGCTCCCGGGATATTGAGCAGTTCTTC. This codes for CASSRDIEQFF.

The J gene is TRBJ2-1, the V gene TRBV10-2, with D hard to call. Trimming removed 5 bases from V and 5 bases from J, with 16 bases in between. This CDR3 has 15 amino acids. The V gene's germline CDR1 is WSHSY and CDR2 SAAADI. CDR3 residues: CASSLTAAWDNEQFF. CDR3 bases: TGCGCCAGCAGTTTGACTGCCGCCTGGGACAATGAGCAGTTCTTC.

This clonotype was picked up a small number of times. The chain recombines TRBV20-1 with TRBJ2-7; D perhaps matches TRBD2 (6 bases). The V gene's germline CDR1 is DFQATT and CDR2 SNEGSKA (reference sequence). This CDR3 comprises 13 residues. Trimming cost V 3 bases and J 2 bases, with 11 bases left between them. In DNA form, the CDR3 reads TGCAGTGCTAGTAGGAGGGCCCCCTACGAGCAGTACTTC. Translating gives CSASRRAPYEQYF.

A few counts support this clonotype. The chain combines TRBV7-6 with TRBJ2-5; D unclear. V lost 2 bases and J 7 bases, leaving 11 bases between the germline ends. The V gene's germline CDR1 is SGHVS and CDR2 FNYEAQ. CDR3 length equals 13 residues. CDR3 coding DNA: TGTGCCAGCAGCTTAAGGGATACCGGGACCCAGTACTTC. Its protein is CASSLRDTGTQYF.

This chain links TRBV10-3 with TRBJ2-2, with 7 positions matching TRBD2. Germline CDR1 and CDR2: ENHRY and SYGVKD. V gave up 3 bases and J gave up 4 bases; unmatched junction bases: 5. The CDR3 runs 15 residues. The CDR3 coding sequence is TGTGCCATCAGTGACCCTAGCGGTCCCACCGGGGAGCTGTTTTTT. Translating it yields CAISDPSGPTGELFF.

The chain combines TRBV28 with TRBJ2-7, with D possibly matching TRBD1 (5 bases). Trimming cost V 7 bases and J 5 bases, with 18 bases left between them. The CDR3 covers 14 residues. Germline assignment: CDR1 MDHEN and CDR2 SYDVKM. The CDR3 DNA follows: TGTGCCAGCAAAAGGCAGGGAATCCTAGACGAGCAGTACTTC. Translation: CASKRQGILDEQYF.

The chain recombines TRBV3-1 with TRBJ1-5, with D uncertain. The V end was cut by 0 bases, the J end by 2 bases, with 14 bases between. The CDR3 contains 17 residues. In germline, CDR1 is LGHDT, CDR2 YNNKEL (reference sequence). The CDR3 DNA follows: TGTGCCAGCAGCCAAGATCGAGCGTACGGGCGCAATCAGCCCCAGCATTTT. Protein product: CASSQDRAYGRNQPQHF.